Ten or more counts support the clone carrying this T cell receptor (beta chain). Its antigen is undetermined. CDR1 and CDR2 from the germline V gene are SGHTA and FQGNSA. The CDR3 extends over 15 amino acids. V was pared by 5 bases and J by 2 bases, with 15 bases between. The data were taken from a study of early T cells in non-severe SARS-CoV-2 infection. In the study overall: The chains were unpaired, and the sequenced material was bulk RNA from unsorted whole blood.

General study points: In VDJdb matching, anti-spike CD8 responses were favored while private and CD4 specificities went missing.

TCRdb re-called the 5' RACE reads with MiXCR, one entry per CDR3 protein. The repertoire holds under 45,000 distinct CDR3 sequences, about 5.2% seen once, with about 6.1% in the top ten. The source material was whole blood, sampled at baseline. The J gene is TRBJ1-1, the V gene TRBV7-2, with a possible D match to TRBD1 (6 bases). This sequence was found in an adult who was a healthcare worker with PCR-confirmed SARS-CoV-2 infection or an uninfected control (not recorded which). This CDR3 is CASSPRGALNTEAFF. The CDR3 bases are TGTGCCAGCAGCCCCCGGGGGGCGCTTAACACTGAAGCTTTCTTT.